The TCR beta chain described here comes from a study of tumor-infiltrating lymphocytes in oesophageal squamous cell carcinoma (dated by TCRdb to the mid-2010s). This clonotype has a count of ten or more. Its antigen has not been determined. This may arise from a read error, as a much more abundant clone is one base away. The method behind the library was PCR. The sample was run on an Illumina HiSeq 2000. The raw public reads went through TCRdb reprocessing: fastp at Q25, MiXCR clone calling, in-frame beta chains kept. Identical CDR3 protein sequences are pooled into one entry, listed with their most common genes and DNA. In all, the sample holds 3,400 or so distinct CDR3 sequences, and over 15% of those were seen once. The ten largest clones represent 20% to 30% of the sample. The CDR3 spans 12 residues, from the cysteine through the phenylalanine. Only CDR3 DNA is held: 36 bases, read in frame from base 1. Deletion took 10 bases off V and 14 bases off J, with a span of 22 bases between the germline ends.

The chain was built from TRBV12-3 or TRBV12-4 and TRBJ2-3; the D segment could be TRBD2, given 5 matching bases. This TCR was recovered from a male donor with esophageal squamous cell carcinoma. The sequencing input was esophageal tumor tissue. The nucleotides read TGTGCCACCAGAACGAACACCGGGGAGCTGTATTTT. Translated, this is CATRTNTGELYF.